The 9 T cell receptor beta chains given below trace back to one sample, sequenced in a study of identical twins. TCRdb re-analysed the 5' RACE reads in MiXCR, keeping a single row per CDR3 protein. The data contain about 790,000 distinct CDR3 sequences, 15% to 20% of them singletons. The data were also submitted as part of a second study, on T cells expressing NK-cell markers.

Material for sequencing was PBMCs. These receptors were obtained from a woman aged 18 to 35 in good health.

This clonotype was found many times. The CDR3 loop is CASSLTELVSYEQYF. The CDR3 DNA is TGTGCCAGCAGTTTAACCGAACTAGTTTCCTACGAGCAGTACTTC. The chain employs TRBV12-3 or TRBV12-4 and TRBJ2-7, with a possible D match to TRBD2 (5 bases). The CDR3 spans 15 residues. V was trimmed by 2 bases and J by 1 base, leaving 12 bases between them.

This clonotype was seen only a few times. The V gene is TRBV6-6, the J gene TRBJ2-5; D is undetermined. Trimming took 10 bases from V and 4 from J, leaving 16 bases between them. Germline V gene data show CDR1 as MNHNY and CDR2 as SVGAGI (reference sequence). This CDR3 contains 13 residues. The CDR3 region has the DNA TGTGCCACAAGAACTCCTCTCCCAGAGACCCAGTACTTC. Its translation is CATRTPLPETQYF.

This clonotype was observed a handful of times. V and J are TRBV30 and TRBJ2-6; D is uncertain. V gave up 5 bases and J gave up 2 bases, with 10 bases separating them. CDR1 and CDR2 (germline): GTSNPN, SVGIG (reference sequence). The CDR3 covers 14 residues. CDR3 amino acids: CAWEWGTGANVLTF. The CDR3 nucleotides are TGTGCCTGGGAGTGGGGAACTGGGGCCAACGTCCTGACTTTC.

Of note for this clonotype: Since the CDR3 does not end with the conserved phenylalanine or tryptophan, this likely comes from a read error. The rearrangement uses TRBV20-1 and TRBJ2-1; TRBD2 matches 8 bases. From germline, CDR1 is DFQATT and CDR2 SNEGSKA (reference sequence). The CDR3 contains 16 residues. The ends lost 0 bases at V and 6 bases at J; junction bases unmatched: 10. The CDR3 region has the DNA TGCAGTGCTAGAGATCCTGCCGGGGGGGCAGGCAATGAGCAGTTCGTC. It is translated as CSARDPAGGAGNEQFV.

This clonotype was picked up many times. In DNA form, the CDR3 reads TGTGCCACTTCCATACAGGGCAGGAACACTGAAGCTTTCTTT. Protein product: CATSIQGRNTEAFF. The rearrangement links TRBV6-1 to TRBJ1-1, with D tentatively TRBD1 (6 bases). Trimming took 10 bases from V and 1 from J, leaving 16 bases between them. Germline values: CDR1 MNHNS, CDR2 SASEGT. The CDR3 covers 14 residues.

The chain uses TRBV21-1 and TRBJ2-1; TRBD1 is taken as the D call from the table, unchecked against the DNA. TRBV21-1 represents a pseudogene. The CDR3 extends over 15 amino acids. CDR3 DNA sequence: TGTGCCAGCAGAAGGGTAGACAGGGTGAAGAATGAGCAGTTCTTC. Protein: CASRRVDRVKNEQFF.

This clonotype was seen a handful of times. The rearrangement joins TRBV18 to TRBJ2-2; D call uncertain. Germline-derived CDR1 and CDR2 are KGHSH and LQKENI. This CDR3 spans 13 amino acids. V lost 2 bases and J 7 bases, leaving 8 bases between the germline ends. CDR3 residues: CASSPFSGGELFF. The DNA for the CDR3 is TGTGCCAGCTCACCATTCTCAGGCGGGGAGCTGTTTTTT.

This clonotype was seen a handful of times. The chain employs TRBV5-1 and TRBJ1-1, with D possibly TRBD1 on 5 matching bases. Trimming took off 2 bases at V and 1 base at J, with 12 bases between the two ends. Looked up from germline, CDR1 is SGHRS and CDR2 is YFSETQ. The CDR3 is 15 amino acids. The CDR3 DNA reads TGCGCCAGCAGCTTTCAGGTGGGGCCGAACACTGAAGCTTTCTTT. Encoded protein: CASSFQVGPNTEAFF.

This clonotype was picked up many times. V is TRBV27 and J is TRBJ2-7; TRBD2 agrees at 10 bases. Looked up from germline, CDR1 is MNHEY and CDR2 is SMNVEV (reference sequence). V was clipped by 4 bases and J by 3 bases; unmatched bases: 0. The CDR3 is made up of 13 amino acids. CDR3 sequence: CASSWTSGYEQYF. The DNA of the CDR3 is TGTGCCAGCAGTTGGACTAGCGGCTACGAGCAGTACTTC.